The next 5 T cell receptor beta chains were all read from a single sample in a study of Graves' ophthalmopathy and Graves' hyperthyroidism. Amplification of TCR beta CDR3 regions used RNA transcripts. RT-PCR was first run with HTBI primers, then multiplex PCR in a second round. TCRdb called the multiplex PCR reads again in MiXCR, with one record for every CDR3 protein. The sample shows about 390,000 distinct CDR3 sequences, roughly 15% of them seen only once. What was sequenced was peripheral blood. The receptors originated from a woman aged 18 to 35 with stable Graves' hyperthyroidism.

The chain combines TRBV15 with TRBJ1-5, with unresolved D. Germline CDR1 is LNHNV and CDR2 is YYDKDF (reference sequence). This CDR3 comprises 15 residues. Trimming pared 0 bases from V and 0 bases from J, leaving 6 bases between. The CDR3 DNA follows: TGTGCCACCAGCAGAGATTATGATAGCAATCAGCCCCAGCATTTT. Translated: CATSRDYDSNQPQHF.

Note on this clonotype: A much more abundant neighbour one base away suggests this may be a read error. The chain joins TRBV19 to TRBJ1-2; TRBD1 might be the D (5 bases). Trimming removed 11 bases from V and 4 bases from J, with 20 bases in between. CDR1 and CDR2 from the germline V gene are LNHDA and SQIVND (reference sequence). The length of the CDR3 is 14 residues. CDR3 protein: CACKSSWGSYGYTF. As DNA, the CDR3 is TGTGCCTGTAAATCGTCGTGGGGGTCCTATGGCTACACCTTC.

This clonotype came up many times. As DNA, the CDR3 is TGTGCCAGCAGTTTATATGAGGAAAACTATGGCTACACCTTC. Protein product: CASSLYEENYGYTF. The chain combines TRBV28 with TRBJ1-2; D is undetermined. Per the germline V gene, CDR1 is MDHEN and CDR2 is SYDVKM. The CDR3 loop spans 14 amino acids. V gave up 1 base and J gave up 2 bases, with 8 bases separating them.

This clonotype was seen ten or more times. This CDR3 is CASTSFGAGNTEAFF. For the CDR3, the DNA is TGTGCCAGCACCTCCTTTGGCGCAGGGAACACTGAAGCTTTCTTT. This rearrangement joins TRBV6-2 or TRBV6-3 to TRBJ1-1, with unresolved D. Trimming took 7 bases from V and 1 from J, leaving 16 bases between them. Germline CDR1 and CDR2: MNHEY and SVGEGT. This CDR3 comprises 15 residues.

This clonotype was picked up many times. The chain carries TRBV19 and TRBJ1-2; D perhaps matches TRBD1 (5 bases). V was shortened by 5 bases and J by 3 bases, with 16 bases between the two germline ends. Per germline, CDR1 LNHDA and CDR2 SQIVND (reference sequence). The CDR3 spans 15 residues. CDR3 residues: CASSSRRDGYYGYTF. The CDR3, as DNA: TGTGCCAGTAGTTCTCGCCGGGACGGATACTATGGCTACACCTTC. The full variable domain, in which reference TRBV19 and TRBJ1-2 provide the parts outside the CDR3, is DGGITQSPKYLFRKEGQNVTLSCEQNLNHDAMYWYRQDPGQGLRLIYYSQIVNDFQKGDIAEGYSVSREKKESFPLTVTSAQKNPTAFYLCASSSRRDGYYGYTFGSGTRLTVV.